This T cell receptor (beta chain) was recorded in a study of PD-L1 blockade in urothelial cancer. TCRdb's copy holds only in-frame clones and misses some; the assay was immunoSEQ multiplex PCR. The data hold around 35,000 clones, with 84% observed a single time. Time point of the sample: pretreatment peripheral blood. The germline V gene has CDR1 SGHAT and CDR2 FQNNGV. The junction had 12 bases not matched to a gene; V was cut back by 5 bases and J by 11 bases. The CDR3 spans 13 residues. This chain joins TRBV11-2 and TRBJ2-7, with 7 nucleotides matching TRBD1. The source is a man in his sixties with urothelial cancer. This sample comprised PBMCs, obtained around atezolizumab (anti-PD-L1) treatment. Written as DNA, the CDR3 is TGTGCCAGCAGCCCGGTAGGGCAGGGGGTTGAGTACTTC. Protein product: CASSPVGQGVEYF. The entire variable domain, with the rest obtained from reference TRBV11-2 and TRBJ2-7, is as follows: EAGVAQSPRYKIIEKRQSVAFWCNPISGHATLYWYQQILGQGPKLLIQFQNNGVVDDSQLPKDRFSAERLKGVDSTLKIQPAKLEDSAVYLCASSPVGQGVEYFGPGTRLTVT.